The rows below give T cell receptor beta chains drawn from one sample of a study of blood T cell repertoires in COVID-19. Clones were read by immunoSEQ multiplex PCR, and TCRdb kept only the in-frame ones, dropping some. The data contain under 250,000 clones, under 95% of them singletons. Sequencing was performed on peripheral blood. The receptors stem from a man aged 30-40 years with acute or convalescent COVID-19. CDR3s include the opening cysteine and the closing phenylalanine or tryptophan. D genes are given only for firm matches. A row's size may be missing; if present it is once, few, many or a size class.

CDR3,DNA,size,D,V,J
CASSLRVSAFF,TGTGCCAGCAGCTTGAGAGTTTCGGCTTTCTTT,.,.,TRBV7-2,TRBJ1-1
CASSQVLGGLETQYF,TGCGCCAGCAGCCAAGTTCTCGGGGGGTTGGAGACCCAGTACTTC,.,TRBD2,TRBV4-1,TRBJ2-5
CASSKPSAPGTQYF,TGTGCCAGCAGCAAACCTTCCGCACCGGGAACTCAGTACTTC,.,.,TRBV11-2,TRBJ2-4
CASSQSHYSNQPQHF,TGTGCCAGCAGCCAGAGCCACTATAGCAATCAGCCCCAGCATTTT,.,.,TRBV3-1/TRBV3-2,TRBJ1-5
CASSPPGGGYQPQHF,TGTGCCAGCTCACCACCGGGAGGGGGGTATCAGCCCCAGCATTTT,.,.,TRBV18,TRBJ1-5
CASSAGVVDTQYF,TGTGCCAGCAGCGCAGGGGTGGTAGATACGCAGTATTTT,.,.,TRBV11-2,TRBJ2-3
CASSLTSTGIQETQYF,TGTGCCAGCAGCTTAACGAGCACGGGGATCCAAGAGACCCAGTACTTC,.,.,TRBV7-3,TRBJ2-5
CASSGSGKANTEAFF,TGTGCCAGCTCAGGTTCAGGGAAGGCTAACACTGAAGCTTTCTTT,.,.,TRBV18,TRBJ1-1
CSVSGQGAYEQYF,TGCAGCGTATCCGGACAGGGGGCCTACGAGCAGTACTTC,few,TRBD1,TRBV29-1,TRBJ2-7
CASSSPLTYEQYF,TGTGCCAGCAGTTCCCCTTTAACCTACGAGCAGTACTTC,.,.,TRBV28,TRBJ2-7
CASSDRGKKLFF,TGTGCCAGCTCGGATCGGGGAAAAAAACTGTTTTTT,once,.,TRBV9,TRBJ1-4
CASSKSGSSECNQPQHF,TGTGCCAGCAGCAAATCCGGGTCTTCGGAATGCAATCAGCCCCAGCATTTT,once,.,TRBV21-1,TRBJ1-5
CASSYIRGLNTIYF,TGTGCCAGCAGCTACATCAGGGGCCTCAACACCATATATTTT,.,.,TRBV11-2,TRBJ1-3
CASSPNRGLAKNIQYF,TGTGCCAGCAGCCCAAACAGGGGCCTAGCCAAAAACATTCAGTACTTC,.,TRBD1,TRBV5-4,TRBJ2-4
CASSQIGTDTNSPLHF,TGTGCCAGCAGCCAAATCGGGACAGATACCAATTCACCCCTCCACTTT,.,TRBD1,TRBV3-1/TRBV3-2,TRBJ1-6
CSVARDRGLYSGANVLTF,TGCAGCGTTGCCCGAGACAGGGGGCTCTATTCTGGGGCCAACGTCCTGACTTTC,.,TRBD1,TRBV29-1,TRBJ2-6
CASSGTGTGVGTDTQYF,TGTGCCAGCAGTGGGACCGGGACAGGGGTCGGCACAGATACGCAGTATTTT,once,TRBD1,TRBV2,TRBJ2-3
CASSDQGVSTGELFF,TGTGCCAGCAGTGACCAGGGGGTGAGCACCGGGGAGCTGTTTTTT,.,TRBD1,TRBV6-4,TRBJ2-2
CATSRRGASYGYTF,TGTGCCACCAGCAGACGGGGGGCTAGCTATGGCTACACCTTC,.,.,TRBV15,TRBJ1-2
CASSSAWRTGELFF,TGTGCCAGCAGCTCAGCCTGGCGGACCGGGGAGCTGTTTTTT,.,.,TRBV5-4,TRBJ2-2
CASSLNPLLYGYTF,TGTGCCAGCAGTTTAAACCCACTGTTGTATGGCTACACCTTC,.,.,TRBV27,TRBJ1-2
CASSLDLRGLTGNTIYF,TGTGCCAGCAGCTTAGATTTACGAGGGCTTACTGGAAACACCATATATTTT,.,.,TRBV7-2,TRBJ1-3
CASSRAGTSGGGQETQYF,TGTGCCAGCAGCCGAGCCGGGACTAGCGGGGGGGGGCAAGAGACCCAGTACTTC,.,TRBD2,TRBV4-2,TRBJ2-5
CAWNNGGTGELFF,TGTGCCTGGAATAACGGGGGGACCGGGGAGCTGTTTTTT,once,TRBD2,TRBV30,TRBJ2-2
CASIRGTGELFF,TGTGCCAGCATAAGGGGCACCGGGGAGCTGTTTTTT,.,.,TRBV3-1/TRBV3-2,TRBJ2-2